Listed below are T cell receptor beta chains from one sample, sequenced in a study of blood T cell repertoires in COVID-19. The data were produced by immunoSEQ multiplex PCR, yet TCRdb's version contains in-frame clones alone and is incomplete. In the table there are 35,000 to 45,000 clones, 85% to 95% of which are singletons. The specimen was peripheral blood. Source of these receptors: a man aged 50 to 59 with active COVID-19. The CDR3 runs from the conserved cysteine through the conserved F or W.

V	J	CDR3
TRBV12-3/TRBV12-4	TRBJ2-3	CASSQGGPDTQYF
TRBV7-6	TRBJ1-2	CASSSYGGVYGYTF
TRBV24-1	TRBJ2-2	CATSDPMGTANTGELFF
TRBV6-6	TRBJ2-3	CASNPSTDTQYF
TRBV9	TRBJ2-1	CASSVDGESYNEQFF
TRBV29-1	TRBJ1-1	CSVERGYTEAFF
TRBV5-1	TRBJ1-1	CASSSQQGMTEAFF
TRBV4-1	TRBJ2-3	CASSQDRGRDADTQYF
TRBV11-3	TRBJ2-2	CASSLEGAAGELFF
TRBV6-1	TRBJ2-1	CASSDRLAGYNEQFF
TRBV12-3/TRBV12-4	TRBJ2-5	CASSLTGEETQYF
TRBV28	TRBJ2-7	CASNIRGQTSSYEQYF
TRBV27	TRBJ2-5	CASSLGSPQETQYF
TRBV18	TRBJ2-3	CASSQNGQGLTDTQYF
TRBV4-2	TRBJ1-2	CASSQTDQGARGYTF
TRBV6-2/TRBV6-3	TRBJ2-1	CASSPGTSGKVSYNEQFF
TRBV5-6	TRBJ1-1	CASSFRTGTDTEAFF
TRBV24-1	TRBJ2-1	CATSQGGAGDEQFF
TRBV6-5	TRBJ2-3	CASSSRLVTDTQYF
TRBV15	TRBJ2-1	CATSRVRGIANEQFF
TRBV2	TRBJ2-7	CASGERLAGGLLSYEQYF
TRBV4-1	TRBJ2-5	CASSPEGTQQETQYF
TRBV28	TRBJ2-2	CASSPQPTGIGTGELFF
TRBV3-1/TRBV3-2	TRBJ2-1	CASSQGATYNEQFF